The clone carrying this T cell receptor beta chain was found once. The target antigen is unknown. Germline lookup yields CDR1 SGHNT and CDR2 YENEEA. Trimming left V 0 bases short and J 6 bases short, with 12 bases between. The CDR3 loop spans 14 amino acids. These data come from a study of cytomegalovirus exposure and HLA in healthy donors. Study-wide background: The approximately 110 validation repertoires, a later analysis reported, used the same platform as the approximately 670 first-cohort repertoires. General study points: Cytomegalovirus status was reportedly diagnosed by the classifier with high sensitivity and specificity. Subsequent analysis revealed that first-cohort TCR clusters tended to co-occur in the approximately 120 validation repertoires.

Only in-frame clones appear in the TCRdb table, and some are missing; sequencing was by immunoSEQ multiplex PCR. This sample carries about 150,000 clones, approximately 88% of them seen once, and the ten largest clones take about 3%. The source material was PBMCs. The V call is TRBV11-3, the J call TRBJ2-7; tentative D call: TRBD1 (6 bases). The origin of this receptor is a young woman in good health and CMV-seropositive. The CDR3: CASSLEQGSPEQYF. The CDR3 DNA is TGTGCCAGCAGCTTAGAACAGGGTTCTCCCGAGCAGTACTTC.